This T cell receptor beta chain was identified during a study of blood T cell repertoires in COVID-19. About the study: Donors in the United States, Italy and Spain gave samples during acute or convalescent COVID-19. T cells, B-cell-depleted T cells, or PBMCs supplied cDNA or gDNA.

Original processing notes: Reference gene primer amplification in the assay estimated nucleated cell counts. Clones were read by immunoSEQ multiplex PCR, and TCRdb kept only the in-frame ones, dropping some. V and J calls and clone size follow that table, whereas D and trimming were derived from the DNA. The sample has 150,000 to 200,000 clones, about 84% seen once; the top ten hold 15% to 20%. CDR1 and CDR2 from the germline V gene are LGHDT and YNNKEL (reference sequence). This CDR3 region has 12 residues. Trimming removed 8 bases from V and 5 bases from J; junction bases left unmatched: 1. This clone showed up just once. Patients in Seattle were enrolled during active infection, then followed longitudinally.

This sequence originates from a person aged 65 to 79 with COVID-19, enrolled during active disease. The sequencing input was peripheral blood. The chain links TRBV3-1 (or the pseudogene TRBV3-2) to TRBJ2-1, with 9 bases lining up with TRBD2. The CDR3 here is CASLAGNNEQFF. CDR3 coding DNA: TGTGCCAGCCTAGCGGGGAACAATGAGCAGTTCTTC.